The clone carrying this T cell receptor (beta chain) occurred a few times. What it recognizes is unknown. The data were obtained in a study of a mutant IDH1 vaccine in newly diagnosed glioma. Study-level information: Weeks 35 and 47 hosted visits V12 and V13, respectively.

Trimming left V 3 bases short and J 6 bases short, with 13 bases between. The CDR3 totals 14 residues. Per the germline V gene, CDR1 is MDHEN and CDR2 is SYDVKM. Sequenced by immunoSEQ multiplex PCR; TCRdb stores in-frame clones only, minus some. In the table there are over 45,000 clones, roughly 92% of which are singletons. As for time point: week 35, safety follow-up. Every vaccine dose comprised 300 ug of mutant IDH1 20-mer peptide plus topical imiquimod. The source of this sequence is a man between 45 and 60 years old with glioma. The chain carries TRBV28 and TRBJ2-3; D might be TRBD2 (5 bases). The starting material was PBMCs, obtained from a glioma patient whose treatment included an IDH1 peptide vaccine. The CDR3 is CASSLITSADTQYF. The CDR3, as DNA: TGTGCCAGCAGTTTGATTACTAGTGCCGATACGCAGTATTTT.